The 20 T cell receptor beta chains in this list originate from one sample, sequenced in a study of cytomegalovirus exposure and HLA in healthy donors. Assay used: immunoSEQ multiplex PCR; TCRdb lists only in-frame clones, some missing. The data contain approximately 150,000 clones, approximately 86% of them singletons. Material for sequencing was PBMCs. All receptors derive from a man aged 18 to 30 in good health and CMV-seropositive.

V and J are TRBV6-5 and TRBJ2-7, with TRBD1 matching 7 bases. Germline V lookup: CDR1 MNHEY, CDR2 SVGAGI. J was trimmed by 2 bases and V by 4 bases; bases with no gene match: 5. This CDR3 is built from 14 residues. The CDR3 DNA is TGTGCCAGCAGTTCCAGGGGGTGGCCCTACGAGCAGTACTTC. This gives the protein CASSSRGWPYEQYF.

The CDR3 here is CASSDLGQGSQPQHF. As DNA, the CDR3 is TGTGCCAGCAGTGATTTGGGACAGGGGTCACAGCCCCAGCATTTT. The chain joins TRBV2 to TRBJ1-5; 10 bases agree with TRBD1. From germline, CDR1 is SNHLY and CDR2 FYNNEI. The CDR3 is made up of 15 amino acids. Losses at the gene ends were 3 bases for V and 7 bases for J; bases not matched to a gene: 6.

The chain is built from TRBV11-3 and TRBJ2-2, with 7 positions matching TRBD1. This CDR3 spans 14 amino acids. CDR1 and CDR2 (germline): SGHNT, YENEEA. The V segment lost 6 bases and the J segment 7 bases; nucleotides outside the gene matches: 8. Written as DNA, the CDR3 is TGTGCCAGCAGTAATAACAGGGGTGACGGGGAGCTGTTTTTT. Protein product: CASSNNRGDGELFF.

The rearrangement uses TRBV19 and TRBJ1-5; D remains unclear. This CDR3 region has 15 residues. V shed 6 bases and J shed 5 bases, with 17 bases lying between them. The germline V gene has CDR1 LNHDA and CDR2 SQIVND (reference sequence). The CDR3 sequence is CASRLGIPRDQPQHF. CDR3 bases: TGTGCCAGTAGACTAGGCATCCCTCGGGATCAGCCCCAGCATTTT. Filled out from reference TRBV19 and TRBJ1-5, the complete variable domain reads DGGITQSPKYLFRKEGQNVTLSCEQNLNHDAMYWYRQDPGQGLRLIYYSQIVNDFQKGDIAEGYSVSREKKESFPLTVTSAQKNPTAFYLCASRLGIPRDQPQHFGDGTRLSIL.

The chain links TRBV19 to TRBJ2-2, with 9 positions matching TRBD1. V lost 6 bases to trimming and J lost 0 bases; unmatched junction nucleotides: 2. CDR3 length: 15 amino acids. Germline lookup yields CDR1 LNHDA and CDR2 SQIVND (reference sequence). In DNA form, the CDR3 reads TGTGCCAGTAGGACAGGGGGTTCGAACACCGGGGAGCTGTTTTTT. Translation gives CASRTGGSNTGELFF.

The chain employs TRBV5-6 and TRBJ1-3, with TRBD1 matching over 8 bases. Germline assignment: CDR1 SGHDT and CDR2 YYEEEE. Losses at the gene ends were 2 bases for V and 7 bases for J; bases not matched to a gene: 5. This CDR3 is 14 amino acids long. CDR3 residues: CASSFQGARNTIYF. The CDR3 region has the DNA TGTGCCAGCAGCTTTCAGGGGGCAAGGAACACCATATATTTT.

The V gene is TRBV28, the J gene TRBJ1-5; 7 bases line up with TRBD1. CDR3 length equals 15 residues. V was pared by 1 base and J by 11 bases, with 11 bases of the junction left unmatched. The germline CDR1 and CDR2 sequences are MDHEN and SYDVKM. CDR3 in amino acids: CASSLFDRVTTAQHF. The CDR3 bases are TGTGCCAGCAGTTTATTCGACAGGGTGACGACTGCCCAGCATTTT.

The chain has TRBV11-2 and TRBJ2-7; TRBD2 is a possible D gene (6 bases). Germline CDR1 and CDR2: SGHAT and FQNNGV. Trimming took 6 bases from V and 0 from J, leaving 18 bases between them. The CDR3 has 16 residues. CDR3 residues: CASRRGGSTSSYEQYF. The CDR3 nucleotides read TGTGCCAGCAGGCGGGGCGGGTCTACAAGCTCCTACGAGCAGTACTTC.

J is TRBJ2-3 and V is TRBV9; TRBD2 matches at 11 bases. Germline V CDR1 and CDR2: SGDLS, YYNGEE. V was pared by 5 bases and J by 3 bases, with 8 bases of the junction left unmatched. The CDR3 is made up of 16 amino acids. Written as DNA, the CDR3 is TGTGCCAGCAGTTATAGCGGGGGGGCCGAAACAGATACGCAGTATTTT. Translation: CASSYSGGAETDTQYF.

The chain uses TRBV29-1 and TRBJ1-5, with no clear D. V lost 6 bases and J 6 bases, leaving 15 bases between the germline ends. CDR1 SQVTM and CDR2 ANQGSEA come from the germline V gene. This CDR3 is built from 13 residues. As DNA, the CDR3 is TGCAGCGTATACGATCCACCCGGTCAGCCCCAGCATTTT. It specifies CSVYDPPGQPQHF.

CDR3 loop: CASSLRESGVNTEAFF. CDR3 in DNA: TGTGCCAGCAGCTTGAGGGAGTCGGGGGTGAACACTGAAGCTTTCTTT. This rearrangement joins TRBV7-6 to TRBJ1-1; D might be TRBD1 (5 bases). Germline CDR1 is SGHVS and CDR2 is FNYEAQ. The CDR3 contains 16 residues. V gave up 3 bases and J gave up 0 bases, with 14 bases separating them. Drawing the rest from reference TRBV7-6 and TRBJ1-1, the complete variable domain is GAGVSQSPRYKVTKRGQDVALRCDPISGHVSLYWYRQALGQGPEFLTYFNYEAQQDKSGLPNDRFSAERPEGSISTLTIQRTEQRDSAMYRCASSLRESGVNTEAFFGQGTRLTVV.

The chain has TRBV30 and TRBJ2-1; weak D call: TRBD2 (7 bases). The CDR3 runs 13 residues. V gave up 3 bases and J gave up 15 bases, with 21 bases separating them. Germline V gene data show CDR1 as GTSNPN and CDR2 as SVGIG (reference sequence). This CDR3 reads CAWSTGEGGSLFF. As DNA, the CDR3 is TGTGCCTGGAGCACCGGGGAGGGGGGTTCGTTGTTCTTC.

This clone was seen just once. The gene calls are TRBV7-2 and TRBJ1-2; D is possibly TRBD1 (5 bases). V was cut by 6 bases and J by 4 bases, with 18 bases left in between. The germline gives CDR1 SGHTA, CDR2 FQGNSA. The CDR3 spans 15 residues. The CDR3 nucleotides are TGTGCCAGCAGGCTGGCAGGGCAGGAGGGCTATGGCTACACCTTC. Translated: CASRLAGQEGYGYTF.

The gene calls are TRBV19 and TRBJ1-5; possible D gene TRBD1, 6 bases. Germline CDR1 LNHDA, CDR2 SQIVND (reference sequence). The CDR3 contains 15 residues. V was cut by 5 bases and J by 2 bases, with 13 bases left in between. DNA of the CDR3: TGTGCCAGTAGTTGGGGGCCAGGGGGCAATCAGCCCCAGCATTTT. Its translation: CASSWGPGGNQPQHF.

This clone was counted only a few times. V is TRBV29-1 and J is TRBJ2-5, with 9 positions matching TRBD1. V gave up 5 bases and J gave up 1 base; unmatched junction bases: 2. This CDR3 spans 13 amino acids. The germline CDR1 and CDR2 sequences are SQVTM and ANQGSEA. CDR3 in DNA: TGCAGCGTTCGGACAGGGGCCCAAGAGACCCAGTACTTC. Its protein product is CSVRTGAQETQYF. Full variable domain (remainder filled in from reference TRBV29-1 and TRBJ2-5): SAVISQKPSRDICQRGTSLTIQCQVDSQVTMMFWYRQQPGQSLTLIATANQGSEATYESGFVIDKFPISRPNLTFSTLTVSNMSPEDSSIYLCSVRTGAQETQYFGPGTRLLVL.

This chain connects TRBV5-4 to TRBJ2-4; 8 bases are a match to TRBD2. V dropped 4 bases and J dropped 5; count of bases not matched to a gene: 11. This CDR3 spans 16 amino acids. CDR1 and CDR2 from the germline V gene are SGHNT and YYREEE (reference sequence). The CDR3 coding sequence is TGTGCCAGCAGCAAGGACTCCGGGAGGGCAGAAAACATTCAGTACTTC. This encodes CASSKDSGRAENIQYF.

In this sample, this clone turned up once. The chain carries TRBV18 and TRBJ2-1; 8 nucleotides align to TRBD2. The CDR3 extends over 16 amino acids. The germline CDR1 and CDR2 sequences are KGHSH and LQKENI. Unmatched junction bases numbered 8, after V lost 3 bases and J lost 4 bases. The CDR3 is CASSPWLGLEYNEQFF. The CDR3, as DNA: TGTGCCAGCTCACCGTGGTTGGGACTAGAATACAATGAGCAGTTCTTC.

The genes are TRBV5-6 and TRBJ2-7; 10 bases match TRBD1. CDR1 and CDR2 from the germline V gene are SGHDT and YYEEEE. The CDR3 spans 14 residues. The junction had 4 bases not matched to a gene; V was cut back by 4 bases and J by 3 bases. The CDR3 DNA follows: TGTGCCAGCAGCCCTGGGGACAGGGGCTACGAGCAGTACTTC. This codes for CASSPGDRGYEQYF. The variable domain in full, with the rest retrieved from reference TRBV5-6 and TRBJ2-7, is DAGVTQSPTHLIKTRGQQVTLRCSPKSGHDTVSWYQQALGQGPQFIFQYYEEEERQRGNFPDRFSGHQFPNYSSELNVNALLLGDSALYLCASSPGDRGYEQYFGPGTRLTVT.

The genes are TRBV18 and TRBJ1-1; TRBD1 aligns across 7 bases. Germline V gene sequence: CDR1 KGHSH, CDR2 LQKENI. The CDR3 extends over 14 amino acids. Losses at the gene ends were 5 bases for V and 2 bases for J; bases not matched to a gene: 5. This chain's CDR3 is CASSRDSYNTEAFF. CDR3 DNA: TGTGCCAGCTCAAGGGACAGTTACAACACTGAAGCTTTCTTT.

The chain links TRBV5-6 to TRBJ2-5, with TRBD1 identical over 8 bases. The V gene's germline CDR1 is SGHDT and CDR2 YYEEEE. V dropped 4 bases and J dropped 3; count of bases not matched to a gene: 14. This CDR3 is built from 17 residues. The CDR3 region is CASSSDRGSAREETQYF. CDR3 bases: TGTGCCAGCAGCAGCGACAGGGGTTCGGCAAGGGAAGAGACCCAGTACTTC.